This TCR beta chain was retrieved from a study of early T cells in non-severe SARS-CoV-2 infection. Study at large: Sequenced material consisted of bulk RNA (from unsorted whole blood), and chains were unpaired.

Overall study findings and caveats: Matching results from VDJdb favored anti-spike CD8 responses, leaving private and CD4 specificities undetected.

By share, this clonotype counts as medium-sized. The antigen remains undetermined. Individual cDNA molecules carried attached unique molecular identifiers. TCRdb reprocessed the 5' RACE reads with MiXCR, giving one entry per CDR3 protein. The table has fewer than 95,000 distinct CDR3 sequences, over 15% seen once; the top ten hold around 4.9%. The sequencing here drew on whole blood, taken at baseline. This sequence originates from an adult who was a healthcare worker with PCR-confirmed SARS-CoV-2 infection or an uninfected control (not recorded which).

This CDR3 reads CASSLADSYEQYF. The CDR3 nucleotides are TGCGCCAGCAGCCTAGCGGACTCCTACGAGCAGTACTTC. This chain uses TRBV4-1 with TRBJ2-7; D possibly corresponds to TRBD2 (6 bases). The CDR3 has 13 residues. Germline V gives CDR1 MGHRA, CDR2 YSYEKL. Trimming removed 4 bases from V and 0 bases from J, with 7 bases in between.